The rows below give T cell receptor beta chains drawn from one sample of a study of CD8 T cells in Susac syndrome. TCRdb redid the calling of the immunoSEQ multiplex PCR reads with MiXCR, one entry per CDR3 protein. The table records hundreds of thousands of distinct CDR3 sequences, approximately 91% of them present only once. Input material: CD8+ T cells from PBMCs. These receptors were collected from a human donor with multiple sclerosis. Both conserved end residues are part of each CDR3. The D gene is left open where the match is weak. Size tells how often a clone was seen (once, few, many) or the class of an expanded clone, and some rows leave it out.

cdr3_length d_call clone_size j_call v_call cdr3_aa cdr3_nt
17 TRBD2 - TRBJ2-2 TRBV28 CASSLVLAGGPDGELFF TGTGCCAGCAGTTTGGTACTAGCGGGAGGGCCGGACGGGGAGCTGTTTTTT
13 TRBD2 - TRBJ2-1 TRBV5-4 CASSGLAPYEQFF TGTGCCAGCAGCGGACTAGCTCCTTATGAGCAGTTCTTC
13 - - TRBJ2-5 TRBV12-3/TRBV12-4 CASSSSFGETQYF TGTGCCAGCAGTTCATCATTTGGGGAGACCCAGTACTTC
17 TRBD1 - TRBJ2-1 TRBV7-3 CASSSTGGPFPYNEQFF TGTGCCAGCAGCTCAACAGGGGGCCCATTCCCCTACAATGAGCAGTTCTTC
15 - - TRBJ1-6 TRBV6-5 CASSRGEQGGSPLHF TGTGCCAGCAGCCGGGGCGAACAGGGTGGTTCACCCCTCCACTTT
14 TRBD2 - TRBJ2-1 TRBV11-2 CASSWSPGGNEQFF TGTGCCAGCAGCTGGTCGCCGGGGGGCAATGAGCAGTTCTTC
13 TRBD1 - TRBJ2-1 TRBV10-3 CAIRGGQGLEQFF TGTGCCATCAGAGGGGGACAGGGCCTTGAGCAGTTCTTC
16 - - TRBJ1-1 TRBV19 CASSIGGRGMNTEAFF TGTGCCAGTAGTATCGGGGGCAGGGGCATGAACACTGAAGCTTTCTTT
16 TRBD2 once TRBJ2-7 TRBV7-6 CASSLEPGLAGVEQYF TGTGCCAGCAGCTTGGAACCGGGACTAGCGGGAGTAGAGCAGTACTTC
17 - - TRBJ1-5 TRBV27 CASSPSVPDPRGQPQHF TGTGCCAGCAGTCCGAGCGTTCCAGATCCCAGGGGTCAGCCCCAGCATTTT
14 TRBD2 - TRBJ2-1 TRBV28 CASSFSGRYNEQFF TGTGCCAGCAGTTTTAGCGGGAGATATAATGAGCAGTTCTTC
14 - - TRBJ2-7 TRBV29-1 CSVSAGTFTYEQYF TGCAGCGTTTCAGCCGGGACATTTACCTACGAGCAGTACTTC
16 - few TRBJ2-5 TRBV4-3 CASSPEMGTGYETQYF TGCGCCAGCAGCCCCGAGATGGGTACAGGGTACGAGACCCAGTACTTC
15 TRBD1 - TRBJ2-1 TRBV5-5 CASSSGQDSYNEQFF TGTGCCAGCAGCTCGGGACAGGACTCCTACAATGAGCAGTTCTTC
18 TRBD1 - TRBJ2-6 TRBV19 CASRPPGQGMSGANVLTF TGTGCCAGTAGGCCTCCGGGACAGGGGATGTCTGGGGCCAACGTCCTGACTTTC
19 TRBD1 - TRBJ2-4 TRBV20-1 CSARGRDSGGTGAKNIQYF TGCAGTGCTAGAGGCCGGGACAGTGGGGGCACTGGTGCCAAAAACATTCAGTACTTC
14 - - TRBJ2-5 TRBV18 CASSPPVGPSTQYF TGTGCCAGCTCACCACCTGTAGGTCCTAGCACCCAGTACTTC
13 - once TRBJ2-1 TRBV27 CASSLGEWNEQFF TGTGCCAGCAGTTTGGGGGAGTGGAATGAGCAGTTCTTC
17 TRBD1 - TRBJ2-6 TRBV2 CASRPGTGGPGANVLTF TGTGCCAGCAGGCCCGGGACAGGGGGCCCCGGGGCCAACGTCCTGACTTTC
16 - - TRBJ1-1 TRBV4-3 CASSQDSRYMNTEAFF TGCGCCAGCAGCCAAGATAGTAGATATATGAACACTGAAGCTTTCTTT
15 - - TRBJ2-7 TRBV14 CASSQVQDSPYEQYF TGTGCCAGCAGCCAAGTTCAGGACAGCCCCTACGAGCAGTACTTC
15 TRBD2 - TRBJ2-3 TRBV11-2 CASSPEAGEGDTQYF TGTGCCAGCAGCCCGGAGGCGGGGGAAGGCGATACGCAGTATTTT
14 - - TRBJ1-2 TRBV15 CATSRDQGNYGYTF TGTGCCACCAGCAGGGACCAGGGGAACTATGGCTACACCTTC
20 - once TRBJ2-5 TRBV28 CASSLLPTTLTLGDLATQYF TGTGCCAGCAGTTTATTGCCTACCACGCTCACGTTGGGGGATTTAGCGACCCAGTACTTC
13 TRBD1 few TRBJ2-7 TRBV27 CASSFGQGGEQYF TGTGCCAGCAGTTTCGGACAGGGTGGCGAGCAGTACTTC
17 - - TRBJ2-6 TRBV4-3 CASSQDGESSGANVLTF TGCGCCAGCAGCCAAGATGGAGAGTCTTCTGGGGCCAACGTCCTGACTTTC
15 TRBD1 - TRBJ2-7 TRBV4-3 CASSQDRQGPYEQYF TGCGCCAGCAGCCAAGATAGACAGGGCCCCTACGAGCAGTACTTC
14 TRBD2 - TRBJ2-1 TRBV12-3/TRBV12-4 CASSKGTSVNEQFF TGTGCCAGCAGTAAAGGGACTAGCGTCAATGAGCAGTTCTTC
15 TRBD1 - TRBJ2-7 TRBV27 CASSLGRTGAYEQYF TGTGCCAGCAGTTTAGGGAGGACAGGGGCCTACGAGCAGTACTTC
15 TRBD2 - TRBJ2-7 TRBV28 CASSLGLAGDVEQYF TGTGCCAGCAGTTTGGGACTAGCGGGAGATGTTGAGCAGTACTTC
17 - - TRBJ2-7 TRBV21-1 CASIGPPGVGRGDEQYF TGTGCCAGCATTGGGCCCCCGGGAGTGGGGCGCGGCGACGAGCAGTACTTC
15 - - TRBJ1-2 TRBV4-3 CASSPTSLSIEGYTF TGCGCCAGCAGCCCCACGTCGTTGTCTATAGAGGGCTACACCTTC
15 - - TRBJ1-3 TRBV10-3 CAISDPGHSGNTIYF TGTGCCATCAGTGACCCGGGACATTCTGGAAACACCATATATTTT
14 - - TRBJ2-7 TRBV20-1 CSASLQGSIYEQYF TGCAGTGCTAGTTTGCAGGGGAGTATCTACGAGCAGTACTTC
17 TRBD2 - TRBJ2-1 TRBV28 CASSLVGLAFSYNEQFF TGTGCCAGCAGTTTGGTTGGACTAGCGTTTTCCTACAATGAGCAGTTCTTC
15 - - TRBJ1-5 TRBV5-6 CASSLVGGADQPQHF TGTGCCAGCAGCTTGGTCGGGGGTGCCGATCAGCCCCAGCATTTT
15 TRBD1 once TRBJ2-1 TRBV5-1 CASSLDRDSYNEQFF TGCGCCAGCAGCCTGGACAGGGACTCCTACAATGAGCAGTTCTTC
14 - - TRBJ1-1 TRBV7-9 CASSPRRAYTEAFF TGTGCCAGCAGCCCGAGGAGGGCATACACTGAAGCTTTCTTT
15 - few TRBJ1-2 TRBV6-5 CASSLHPGGNYGYTF TGTGCCAGCAGTTTACACCCGGGGGGGAACTATGGCTACACCTTC
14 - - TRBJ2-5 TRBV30 CAWSGLLSLETQYF TGTGCCTGGAGTGGTCTTTTGTCACTGGAGACCCAGTACTTC
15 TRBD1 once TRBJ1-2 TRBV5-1 CASSPETGTYYGYTF TGCGCCAGCAGCCCGGAGACAGGGACTTACTATGGCTACACCTTC
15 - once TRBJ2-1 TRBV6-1 CATGEEGLGYNEQFF TGTGCCACCGGGGAGGAGGGACTGGGTTACAATGAGCAGTTCTTC
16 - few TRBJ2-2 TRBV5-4 CASSLRGPGDTGELFF TGTGCCAGCAGCTTGCGAGGTCCCGGGGACACCGGGGAGCTGTTTTTT